This is a list of T cell receptor beta chains from one sample in a study of human T cells and chemical hapten exposure. TCRdb redid the calling of the RACE reads with MiXCR, one entry per CDR3 protein. The data show about 93,000 distinct CDR3 sequences, around 7.9% seen once. Sequences were derived from whole blood, sampled in connection with sensitization to the hapten diphenylcyclopropenone (DPC). These receptors were obtained from a man in his forties with alopecia areata. Some clones in this sample may be carry-over from other donors' samples. CDR3s include the opening cysteine and the closing phenylalanine or tryptophan. Fields, in order: D gene, J gene, clone size, V gene, CDR3 DNA, CDR3 protein. A D gene is named only where the DNA matches it firmly. Size tells how often a clone was seen (once, few, many) or the class of an expanded clone, and some rows leave it out.

D: .; J: TRBJ1-5; size: .; V: TRBV24-1; DNA: TGTGCCACCAGTGATTCTAACAGCAACAATCAGCCCCAGCATTTT; CDR3: CATSDSNSNNQPQHF
D: TRBD2; J: TRBJ2-3; size: many; V: TRBV7-6; DNA: TGTGCCAGCAGCATAGACCCCCTAGCGGGAGGTACGCAGTATTTT; CDR3: CASSIDPLAGGTQYF
D: TRBD1; J: TRBJ1-4; size: many; V: TRBV6-4; DNA: TGTGCCAGACCGGGACAGAATAATGAAAAACTGTTTTTT; CDR3: CARPGQNNEKLFF
D: .; J: TRBJ2-5; size: .; V: TRBV5-1; DNA: TGCGCCAGCAGCTTTCTAGCCGCCCAAGAGACCCAGTACTTC; CDR3: CASSFLAAQETQYF
D: .; J: TRBJ2-2; size: .; V: TRBV30; DNA: TGTGCCTGGAGTGGTATAGGGAACACCTGGGAGCTGTTTTTT; CDR3: CAWSGIGNTWELFF
D: .; J: TRBJ2-3; size: .; V: TRBV7-8; DNA: TGTGCCAGCAGCTTAGCGGCAGGAACTACAGATACGCAGTATTTT; CDR3: CASSLAAGTTDTQYF
D: TRBD1; J: TRBJ2-7; size: many; V: TRBV10-3; DNA: TGTGCCATCAGCCGGGACAGAAACTACGAGCAGTACTTC; CDR3: CAISRDRNYEQYF
D: .; J: TRBJ1-2; size: few; V: TRBV6-2/TRBV6-3; DNA: TGTGCCAGCAGGAGGGACTATGGCTACACCTTC; CDR3: CASRRDYGYTF
D: .; J: TRBJ2-3; size: .; V: TRBV3-1; DNA: TGTGCCAGCAGCCAAGTAGGCAGGGGAGATACGCAGTATTTT; CDR3: CASSQVGRGDTQYF
D: TRBD2; J: TRBJ2-3; size: many; V: TRBV11-2; DNA: TGTGCCAGCAGCTTAATTACTAGCGGGACCGGTACGCAGTATTTT; CDR3: CASSLITSGTGTQYF
D: .; J: TRBJ1-2; size: many; V: TRBV7-9; DNA: TGTGCCAGCAGCTTAGCGTCGCAGGGGAGTGCTGGCTACACCTTC; CDR3: CASSLASQGSAGYTF
D: TRBD1; J: TRBJ1-3; size: many; V: TRBV12-3/TRBV12-4; DNA: TGTGCCAGCACCCGGGACAGGGGAGGAAACACCATATATTTT; CDR3: CASTRDRGGNTIYF
D: TRBD1; J: TRBJ2-1; size: few; V: TRBV27; DNA: TGTGCCAGCAGTTTACCCGACAGGGGATGGAATGAGCAGTTCTTC; CDR3: CASSLPDRGWNEQFF
D: .; J: TRBJ1-1; size: few; V: TRBV4-3; DNA: TGCGCCAGCAGACAGGGAGGGGATATCACTGAAGCTTTCTTT; CDR3: CASRQGGDITEAFF
D: .; J: TRBJ1-1; size: many; V: TRBV7-9; DNA: TGTGCCAGCAGCTTAGCCATTACGACTGAAGCTTTCTTT; CDR3: CASSLAITTEAFF
D: .; J: TRBJ1-6; size: few; V: TRBV20-1; DNA: TGCAGTGCTAGAGTGCGAGGGAGGGGAGAGCGGTCACCCCTCCACTTT; CDR3: CSARVRGRGERSPLHF
D: .; J: TRBJ1-5; size: many; V: TRBV11-2; DNA: TGTGCCAGCAGCTTAGGGCTTAATCAGCCCCAGCATTTT; CDR3: CASSLGLNQPQHF
D: .; J: TRBJ2-3; size: few; V: TRBV14; DNA: TGTGCCAGCAGCCAATATAGCGGTGGTACGCAGTATTTT; CDR3: CASSQYSGGTQYF
D: TRBD2; J: TRBJ2-5; size: .; V: TRBV4-3; DNA: TGCGCCAGCAGCCAAGACCGGGGGGGGCTGGAGACCCAGTACTTC; CDR3: CASSQDRGGLETQYF
D: .; J: TRBJ2-3; size: many; V: TRBV3-1; DNA: TGTGCCAGCAGCCAAGATTCGCCAGCAGATACGCAGTATTTT; CDR3: CASSQDSPADTQYF
D: .; J: TRBJ2-7; size: few; V: TRBV28; DNA: TGTGCCAGCAGTTTACCGGGATCCTACGAGCAGTACTTC; CDR3: CASSLPGSYEQYF
D: TRBD1; J: TRBJ1-5; size: few; V: TRBV19; DNA: TGTGCCAGTAGCCCAACAGGGGTGCGCAATCAGCCCCAGCATTTT; CDR3: CASSPTGVRNQPQHF
D: .; J: TRBJ1-1; size: few; V: TRBV3-1; DNA: TGTGCCAGCAGACGGGGGACTTCTACTGAAGCTTTCTTT; CDR3: CASRRGTSTEAFF
D: TRBD2; J: TRBJ2-3; size: many; V: TRBV5-1; DNA: TGCGCCAGCAGCGGAATAGGGGCGGGAGACGTCACAGATACGCAGTATTTT; CDR3: CASSGIGAGDVTDTQYF
D: TRBD1; J: TRBJ1-1; size: few; V: TRBV20-1; DNA: TGCAGTGCTAGAGAAGACGCGGACAGGGGCTATAACACTGAAGCTTTCTTT; CDR3: CSAREDADRGYNTEAFF
D: TRBD2; J: TRBJ2-1; size: .; V: TRBV20-1; DNA: TGCAGTGCTAGAGCTAGCGGGATTTACAATGAGCAGTTCTTC; CDR3: CSARASGIYNEQFF
D: TRBD1; J: TRBJ2-1; size: .; V: TRBV7-8; DNA: TGTGCCAGCAGCTTCGACAGGGGGTTCTACAATGAGCAGTTCTTC; CDR3: CASSFDRGFYNEQFF
D: TRBD2; J: TRBJ2-3; size: many; V: TRBV6-6; DNA: TGTGCCAGCAGTTACGGGCGGACTAGAACAGATACGCAGTATTTT; CDR3: CASSYGRTRTDTQYF
D: .; J: TRBJ2-7; size: .; V: TRBV5-6; DNA: TGTGCCAGCAGCATCGGACCCCCCCCTGACGAGCAGTACTTC; CDR3: CASSIGPPPDEQYF
D: .; J: TRBJ1-3; size: many; V: TRBV12-3/TRBV12-4; DNA: TGTGCCAGCAGTTTATCTGGAAACACCATATATTTT; CDR3: CASSLSGNTIYF
D: TRBD2; J: TRBJ2-1; size: .; V: TRBV7-9; DNA: TGTGCCAGCAGCTTTAGCGCGGGACTAGCGGATATCAATGAGCAGTTCTTC; CDR3: CASSFSAGLADINEQFF
D: .; J: TRBJ1-1; size: many; V: TRBV4-1; DNA: TGCGCCAGCAGGCGCTGGACAGACGGGAACACTGAAGCTTTCTTT; CDR3: CASRRWTDGNTEAFF
D: .; J: TRBJ2-5; size: .; V: TRBV11-3; DNA: TGTGCCAGCAGCTTAGAAGGGGGGACAGTCCAAGAGACCCAGTACTTC; CDR3: CASSLEGGTVQETQYF
D: .; J: TRBJ1-4; size: .; V: TRBV5-1; DNA: TGCGCCAGCAGCCCCTCTGGGGGGACGCTTAATGAAAAACTGTTTTTT; CDR3: CASSPSGGTLNEKLFF
D: .; J: TRBJ1-6; size: many; V: TRBV28; DNA: TGTGCCAGCAGTTTAGCTCCGGGAAGGAGCGGTAATTCACCCCTCCACTTT; CDR3: CASSLAPGRSGNSPLHF
D: TRBD1; J: TRBJ2-2; size: few; V: TRBV19; DNA: TGTGCCAGTATTCAGGGGGCGGGCACCGGGGAGCTGTTTTTT; CDR3: CASIQGAGTGELFF
D: TRBD2; J: TRBJ2-3; size: .; V: TRBV12-3/TRBV12-4; DNA: TGTGCCAGCAGACTAGCGGGAGGGCGTGCAGATACGCAGTATTTT; CDR3: CASRLAGGRADTQYF
D: TRBD1; J: TRBJ1-2; size: .; V: TRBV14; DNA: TGTGCCAGCAGCTTCCGGGACAGGGGGTTTTGGGACTATGGCTACACCTTC; CDR3: CASSFRDRGFWDYGYTF
D: .; J: TRBJ2-6; size: many; V: TRBV24-1; DNA: TGTGCCACCAGTAGTGGGATTACGCATGCTGGGGCCAACGTCCTGACTTTC; CDR3: CATSSGITHAGANVLTF
D: .; J: TRBJ2-1; size: few; V: TRBV28; DNA: TGTGCCAGCACCCCGATGTCCCGCGATGAGCAGTTCTTC; CDR3: CASTPMSRDEQFF
D: .; J: TRBJ1-4; size: few; V: TRBV6-5; DNA: TGTGCCAGCAGTCAGGGGCTGGAAGAAAAACTGTTTTTT; CDR3: CASSQGLEEKLFF
D: .; J: TRBJ2-3; size: many; V: TRBV12-3/TRBV12-4; DNA: TGTGCCAGCAGTTTAGGAATATTAAGCACAGATACGCAGTATTTT; CDR3: CASSLGILSTDTQYF
D: TRBD1; J: TRBJ1-1; size: many; V: TRBV29-1; DNA: TGCAGCGTTGATCTCCCAGGGGGGTGGAGAGGAGCTTTCTTT; CDR3: CSVDLPGGWRGAFF
D: .; J: TRBJ1-5; size: many; V: TRBV28; DNA: TGTGCCAGCAGCCAAGCGGGATGGAGCAATCAGCCCCAGCATTTT; CDR3: CASSQAGWSNQPQHF
D: .; J: TRBJ2-1; size: few; V: TRBV21-1; DNA: TGTGCCAGCAGCAGGACAGGGGGGAATGAGCAGTTCTTC; CDR3: CASSRTGGNEQFF
D: TRBD1; J: TRBJ1-2; size: many; V: TRBV29-1; DNA: TGCAGCGTTCAACGGACAGGGGAAGGTTATGGCTACACCTTC; CDR3: CSVQRTGEGYGYTF
D: TRBD2; J: TRBJ2-1; size: few; V: TRBV2; DNA: TGTGCCAGCAGTGAAAGGGCCCTAGCGGGAACAGCTGCCTACAATGAGCAGTTCTTC; CDR3: CASSERALAGTAAYNEQFF
D: TRBD2; J: TRBJ2-7; size: .; V: TRBV7-9; DNA: TGTGCCAGCAGCGGTAGCGGGAACCCCTACGAGCAGTACTTC; CDR3: CASSGSGNPYEQYF
D: TRBD1; J: TRBJ2-7; size: few; V: TRBV28; DNA: TGTGCCAGCAGTACTGCCCGGGACAGGGGAATCCACGAGCAGTACTTC; CDR3: CASSTARDRGIHEQYF
D: .; J: TRBJ2-1; size: .; V: TRBV19; DNA: TGTGCCAGTAGTATTAGTGCGGGGGACACAATTTACAATGAGCAGTTCTTC; CDR3: CASSISAGDTIYNEQFF